The 24 T cell receptor beta chains reported below all come from one sample, sequenced in a study of T cell responses to AZD1222 COVID-19 vaccine. TCRdb's copy holds only in-frame clones and misses some; the assay was immunoSEQ multiplex PCR. Seen here are approximately 150,000 clones, 85% to 95% observed once, and the top ten hold about 4.4%. This material consisted of peripheral blood, taken on day 0 of AZD1222 vaccination. The receptors were sampled from an adult in good health.

This rearrangement joins TRBV10-3 to TRBJ2-5, with D perhaps matching TRBD2 (7 bases). V was pared by 0 bases and J by 5 bases, with 19 bases between. Germline CDR1 reads ENHRY; CDR2 reads SYGVKD. The CDR3 runs 17 residues. CDR3 nucleotides: TGTGCCATCAGTGAGTCGAGGGGGGGCCTTTTAAGGGAGACCCAGTACTTC. This encodes CAISESRGGLLRETQYF.

This chain joins TRBV3-1 (or the pseudogene TRBV3-2) and TRBJ2-1, with a weak D call TRBD2 (5 bases). This CDR3 has 15 residues. V lost 2 bases to trimming and J lost 12 bases, with 20 bases between them. Germline CDR1 is LGHDT and CDR2 is YNNKEL (reference sequence). The CDR3 spells CASSQRTGPARGQFF. In DNA form, the CDR3 reads TGTGCCAGCAGCCAACGGACGGGCCCAGCTCGGGGGCAGTTCTTC.

The chain has TRBV5-1 and TRBJ1-1; 9 bases align to TRBD1. The V segment lost 3 bases and the J segment 2 bases; nucleotides outside the gene matches: 5. CDR3 size: 15 residues. The germline CDR1 and CDR2 sequences are SGHRS and YFSETQ. This chain's CDR3 is CASSSAGQGNTEAFF. In DNA form, the CDR3 reads TGCGCCAGCAGCTCCGCGGGACAGGGTAACACTGAAGCTTTCTTT.

The chain couples TRBV5-1 to TRBJ1-4; D is ambiguous. Germline assignment: CDR1 SGHRS and CDR2 YFSETQ. The CDR3 runs 16 residues. Between the trimmed V and J ends, which lost 4 bases and 0 bases, there was a span of 13 bases. Written as DNA, the CDR3 is TGCGCCAGCAGCCCGACACGGCTTGCAACTAATGAAAAACTGTTTTTT. Protein product: CASSPTRLATNEKLFF.

The chain combines TRBV7-9 with TRBJ2-1; a possible D gene is TRBD2 (6 bases). There are 18 residues in the CDR3. The germline V gene has CDR1 SEHNR and CDR2 FQNEAQ (reference sequence). V was pared by 7 bases and J by 6 bases, with 28 bases between. The CDR3 spells CASNSNSAEGGIVNEQFF. Here the CDR3 DNA reads TGTGCCAGCAACTCCAATAGCGCGGAGGGAGGTATAGTCAATGAGCAGTTCTTC.

The chain links TRBV11-2 to TRBJ2-7; D gene uncertain. CDR1 is SGHAT, CDR2 FQNNGV, per germline. CDR3 length: 11 residues. The V gene lost 5 bases and the J gene lost 3 bases, with 5 bases spanning the gap. The CDR3 region is CASSPDYEQYF. The CDR3 nucleotides read TGTGCCAGCAGCCCTGACTACGAGCAGTACTTC. Complete variable domain (other parts from reference TRBV11-2 and TRBJ2-7): EAGVAQSPRYKIIEKRQSVAFWCNPISGHATLYWYQQILGQGPKLLIQFQNNGVVDDSQLPKDRFSAERLKGVDSTLKIQPAKLEDSAVYLCASSPDYEQYFGPGTRLTVT.

The chain is built from TRBV20-1 and TRBJ1-5, with no clear D. There are 11 residues in the CDR3. Germline values: CDR1 DFQATT, CDR2 SNEGSKA (reference sequence). Trimming pared 1 base from V and 4 bases from J, leaving 2 bases between. DNA for the CDR3: TGCAGTGCTAGAGGTAATCAGCCCCAGCATTTT. Translating gives CSARGNQPQHF.

The chain recombines TRBV9 with TRBJ2-3; D is unresolved. V gave up 3 bases and J gave up 6 bases, with 14 bases separating them. CDR3 length: 14 amino acids. Germline values: CDR1 SGDLS, CDR2 YYNGEE. CDR3 protein: CASSAPHFPDTQYF. The CDR3 region has the DNA TGTGCCAGCAGCGCACCCCACTTTCCGGATACGCAGTATTTT.

V usage is TRBV5-1 and J usage is TRBJ2-1; 7 bases are shared with TRBD2. The CDR3 sequence is 16 residues long. Trimming took 3 bases from V and 1 from J; bases not matched to a gene: 7. Germline values: CDR1 SGHRS, CDR2 YFSETQ. The DNA for the CDR3 is TGCGCCAGCAGCTCCGGGGGAGGGCCTTCCTACAATGAGCAGTTCTTC. Translating gives CASSSGGGPSYNEQFF.

The chain employs TRBV9 and TRBJ2-1, with 14 nucleotides matching TRBD2. CDR1 is SGDLS and CDR2 is YYNGEE in the germline V gene. J gave up 9 bases and V 4 bases, and 9 bases lay outside the gene matches. The CDR3 sequence is 16 residues long. The CDR3 protein is CASSLEGLAGASEQFF. CDR3 nucleotide sequence: TGTGCCAGCAGCCTCGAGGGACTAGCGGGAGCTAGTGAGCAGTTCTTC.

The rearrangement joins TRBV6-4 to TRBJ1-2; D uncertain. Germline V gene sequence: CDR1 MRHNA, CDR2 SNTAGT. Trimming removed 6 bases from V and 3 bases from J, with 11 bases in between. This CDR3 is 13 amino acids long. The chain's CDR3 is CASRVGMDYGYTF. DNA of the CDR3: TGTGCCAGCAGGGTAGGCATGGACTATGGCTACACCTTC.

The CDR3 is CASSQQGARTGELFF. CDR3 sequence (DNA): TGTGCCAGCAGCCAACAGGGGGCGCGAACCGGGGAGCTGTTTTTT. The J gene is TRBJ2-2, the V gene TRBV14; the match to TRBD1 covers 8 bases. The V gene end was trimmed by 2 bases and the J gene end by 5 bases; junction bases not matched to a gene: 4. CDR1 is SGHDN, CDR2 FVKESK, per germline. The CDR3 sequence is 15 residues long.

The rearrangement joins TRBV28 to TRBJ2-5; D is possibly TRBD2 (6 bases). The CDR3 is 13 amino acids. Germline CDR1 reads MDHEN; CDR2 reads SYDVKM. V was clipped by 6 bases and J by 5 bases, with 13 bases between them. CDR3 residues: CASSGTARETQYF. CDR3 sequence (DNA): TGTGCCAGCAGCGGGACTGCAAGGGAGACCCAGTACTTC.

This chain joins TRBV10-3 and TRBJ2-5; 7 nucleotides match TRBD2. The CDR3 contains 19 residues. CDR1 is ENHRY, CDR2 SYGVKD, per germline. V was clipped by 5 bases and J by 1 base; unmatched bases: 19. The CDR3 DNA reads TGTGCCATCAGTTTTAGGGATATCCGATCGGCTAGCGGCCAAGAGACCCAGTACTTC. This encodes CAISFRDIRSASGQETQYF.

The chain carries TRBV5-1 and TRBJ1-1; D gene uncertain. This CDR3 is built from 10 residues. Deletions cut 0 bases from V and 11 bases from J, with 5 bases between. Germline CDR1 and CDR2: SGHRS and YFSETQ. CDR3 amino acids: CASSLESAFF. Here the CDR3 DNA reads TGCGCCAGCAGCTTGGAGAGCGCTTTCTTT.

The rearrangement uses TRBV7-2 and TRBJ2-1; 8 nucleotides agree with TRBD2. This CDR3 is 14 amino acids long. Germline CDR1 and CDR2: SGHTA and FQGNSA. The ends lost 1 base at V and 12 bases at J; junction bases unmatched: 8. The chain's CDR3 is CASSLGAGGLGQFF. The DNA of the CDR3 is TGTGCCAGCAGCTTAGGGGCGGGAGGTTTGGGGCAGTTCTTC.

CDR3 coding DNA: TGCAGTGCTAGTCGGGGCGCGCTGAGCTCCTACGAGCAGTACTTC. Its protein is CSASRGALSSYEQYF. This chain uses TRBV20-1 with TRBJ2-7; either TRBD1 or TRBD2 may fit D (5 bases each). The V end lost 3 bases, the J end lost 0 bases, and 15 bases lay between the germline ends. This CDR3 region has 15 residues. CDR1 DFQATT and CDR2 SNEGSKA come from the germline V gene (reference sequence).

The genes are TRBV10-3 and TRBJ1-5; D unclear. From germline, CDR1 is ENHRY and CDR2 SYGVKD. This CDR3 has 13 residues. Trimming took off 10 bases at V and 0 bases at J, with 10 bases between the two ends. Here the CDR3 reads CATGDYSNQPQHF. CDR3 bases: TGTGCCACCGGGGATTATAGCAATCAGCCCCAGCATTTT.

V is TRBV5-1 and J is TRBJ2-1; 10 bases fit TRBD2. The CDR3 length is 15 residues. The V segment lost 2 bases and the J segment 5 bases; nucleotides outside the gene matches: 4. CDR1 SGHRS and CDR2 YFSETQ come from the germline V gene. CDR3 in DNA: TGCGCCAGCAGCTTAGCGGGAGGGAGTAACAATGAGCAGTTCTTC. It encodes CASSLAGGSNNEQFF.

This chain connects TRBV5-1 to TRBJ2-7, with 7 nucleotides matching TRBD2. V was pared by 1 base and J by 6 bases, with 7 bases of the junction left unmatched. Germline lookup yields CDR1 SGHRS and CDR2 YFSETQ. This CDR3 spans 14 amino acids. CDR3 region: CASSLLREGAEQYF. The CDR3 DNA reads TGCGCCAGCAGCTTGTTAAGGGAGGGTGCCGAGCAGTACTTC. Supplemented by reference TRBV5-1 and TRBJ2-7, the full variable domain reads KAGVTQTPRYLIKTRGQQVTLSCSPISGHRSVSWYQQTPGQGLQFLFEYFSETQRNKGNFPGRFSGRQFSNSRSEMNVSTLELGDSALYLCASSLLREGAEQYFGPGTRLTVT.

Only a few counts were recorded for this clone. The rearrangement links TRBV7-3 to TRBJ2-1, with D possibly matching TRBD1 (6 bases). The V gene's germline CDR1 is SGHTA and CDR2 FQGTGA. Trimming cost V 5 bases and J 5 bases, with 16 bases left between them. CDR3 size: 15 residues. CDR3 DNA: TGTGCCAGCAGCCGTCTCTCTGGGGGCCACAATGAGCAGTTCTTC. This codes for CASSRLSGGHNEQFF.

A word on this clone: The DNA is left out, because the CDR3 cannot be placed on it with certainty; the CDR3 is given as TCRdb lists it. The chain couples TRBV12-1 to TRBJ1-2; the listed D gene, TRBD1, was not tested against the DNA. TRBV12-1 is an annotated pseudogene. The CDR3 contains 15 residues when both ends are counted. CDR3 amino acids: CASSFAPGTRYGYTF.

This clone has just one count. The chain has TRBV14 and TRBJ2-7; D not resolved. The CDR3 consists of 12 residues. Germline assignment: CDR1 SGHDN and CDR2 FVKESK. V was clipped by 3 bases and J by 0 bases, with 3 bases between them. CDR3 sequence reads: CASSHSSYEQYF. The CDR3 DNA reads as TGTGCCAGCAGCCACAGCTCCTACGAGCAGTACTTC.

The V call is TRBV11-2, the J call TRBJ2-7, with 8 bases identical to TRBD2. CDR1 and CDR2 from the germline V gene are SGHAT and FQNNGV. V shed 5 bases and J 2 bases; nucleotides not matched to a gene: 14. The CDR3 loop spans 17 amino acids. The CDR3 DNA reads TGTGCCAGCAGCCGCATTGGGGGATCACTAGCGGCCTACGAGCAGTACTTC. This gives the protein CASSRIGGSLAAYEQYF.